The clone carrying this T cell receptor beta chain was recorded a few times. What it recognizes is unknown. The authors reverse transcribed roughly 0.5 to 1 ug RNA with random hexamers. The authors amplified TCR beta CDR3 across 54 Vbeta and 13 Jbeta using immunoSEQ multiplex PCR. In TCRdb, the immunoSEQ multiplex PCR reads were re-called with MiXCR into one record per CDR3 protein. The repertoire holds about 160,000 distinct CDR3 sequences, with roughly 95% as singletons. The data derive from a study of CD8 T cells in Susac syndrome. With V trimmed by 6 bases and J by 0 bases, 5 bases remained unmatched. The CDR3 length is 14 residues. Sequencing targeted TCR beta in T cells from blood (CD8+ and CD4+). The study's findings and limits: As the study acknowledged, the number of individuals in its TCR sequencing and HLA analysis was relatively small.

The material sequenced was CD4+ T cells from PBMCs. The origin of this receptor is a human donor in good health. The rearrangement uses TRBV12-3 or TRBV12-4 and TRBJ2-7; 7 bases match TRBD1. As DNA, the CDR3 is TGTGCCAGCAGGCTACAGGGGCCCTCCTACGAGCAGTACTTC. Its protein is CASRLQGPSYEQYF.